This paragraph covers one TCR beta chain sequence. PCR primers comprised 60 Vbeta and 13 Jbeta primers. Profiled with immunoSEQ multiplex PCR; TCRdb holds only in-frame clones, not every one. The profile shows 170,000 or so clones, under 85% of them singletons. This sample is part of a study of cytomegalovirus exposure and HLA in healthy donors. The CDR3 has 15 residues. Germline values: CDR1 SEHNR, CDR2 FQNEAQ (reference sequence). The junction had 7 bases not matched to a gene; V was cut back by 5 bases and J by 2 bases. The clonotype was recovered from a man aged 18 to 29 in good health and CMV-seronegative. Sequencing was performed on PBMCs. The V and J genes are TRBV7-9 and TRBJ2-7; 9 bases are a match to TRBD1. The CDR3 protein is CASSLGGTGPYEQYF. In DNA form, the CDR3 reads TGTGCCAGCAGCCTCGGCGGGACAGGGCCCTACGAGCAGTACTTC.